The clone carrying this T cell receptor (beta chain) was counted at least ten times. Its antigen is not known. This entry belongs to a study of Graves' ophthalmopathy and Graves' hyperthyroidism. Exclusion covered patients with other autoimmune diseases or uncontrolled infections (as well as pregnancy or lactation). Findings and limits, study-wide: As the model predicted ophthalmopathy progression, it achieved a sensitivity of 70% to 71% and a specificity of 72% to 80%. The blood repertoire also included most expanded thyroid clonotypes above 0.001 frequency.

TCR beta CDR3 regions were amplified from RNA transcripts. First-round RT-PCR employed HTBI primers, with a second-round multiplex PCR after it. TCRdb reprocessed the multiplex PCR reads via MiXCR and lists one record per CDR3 protein. The profile shows 40,000 or so distinct CDR3 sequences, over 40% of them singletons. This CDR3 region has 13 residues. The V end lost 4 bases, the J end lost 2 bases, and 9 bases lay between the germline ends. In germline, CDR1 is SGHRS, CDR2 YFSETQ. This receptor was identified in an adult man with Graves' ophthalmopathy. The rearrangement links TRBV5-1 to TRBJ1-2; D gene ambiguous. The sequenced material came from peripheral blood. CDR3 bases: TGCGCCAGCAGCGGGGATCCAAACTATGGCTACACCTTC. Its translation: CASSGDPNYGYTF.